This passage covers 3 T cell receptor beta chains from one sample sequenced in a study of T cell responses to AZD1222 COVID-19 vaccine. Assay: immunoSEQ multiplex PCR; the TCRdb copy retains only in-frame clones and omits some. The table records 90,000 to 150,000 clones, approximately 83% of them present only once. The sample in question was peripheral blood, obtained on day 0 of AZD1222 vaccination. The receptor set was obtained from an adult in good health.

The chain carries TRBV5-1 and TRBJ1-4; D unresolved. V lost 0 bases and J lost 4, with 10 bases in between. The CDR3 is made up of 15 amino acids. Looked up from germline, CDR1 is SGHRS and CDR2 is YFSETQ. CDR3 protein: CASSLGGGSNEKLFF. The CDR3 DNA follows: TGCGCCAGCAGCTTGGGGGGTGGAAGTAATGAAAAACTGTTTTTT.

Written as DNA, the CDR3 is TGTGCCAGCAGCCACGGGAGAGGGGGCGATTTGGGCGGCTACACCTTC. It specifies CASSHGRGGDLGGYTF. The chain employs TRBV3-1 (or the pseudogene TRBV3-2) and TRBJ1-2; 7 bases are a match to TRBD1. The CDR3 extends over 16 amino acids. Losses at the gene ends were 3 bases for V and 8 bases for J; bases not matched to a gene: 15. The germline CDR1 and CDR2 sequences are LGHDT and YNNKEL (reference sequence).

This rearrangement joins TRBV6-5 to TRBJ2-7; 8 nucleotides agree with TRBD2. Germline V gives CDR1 MNHEY, CDR2 SVGAGI. Losses at the gene ends were 2 bases for V and 6 bases for J; bases not matched to a gene: 6. The length of the CDR3 is 14 residues. The CDR3 is CASSYSQREFEQYF. DNA for the CDR3: TGTGCCAGCAGTTACAGTCAGCGGGAGTTCGAGCAGTACTTC.